The TCR beta chain described here comes from a study of cytomegalovirus exposure and HLA in healthy donors. Study outcomes and limitations: Analyses of presence/absence relied on an assumption of roughly uniform sequencing depth across donors. When a later analysis was performed, an Asian-associated ancestry cluster reportedly had fewer N-insertions than the roughly 670-donor mean.

In the case of this clone: Antigen unknown.

Germline V gives CDR1 MNHEY, CDR2 SVGAGI. The CDR3 is 14 residues long. Trimming took off 6 bases at V and 6 bases at J, with 17 bases between the two ends. The PCR made use of 60 Vbeta and 13 Jbeta primers. As handled by the study authors: The authors later counted about 80 million unique TCR beta chains, some 12 million of them shared. TCRdb keeps only in-frame clones here, not all; method: immunoSEQ multiplex PCR. From that table come the V and J calls and clone size; the DNA was used to work out D and trimming. In the table there are under 150,000 clones, about 75% of which are singletons. The sequence derives from a woman in her forties in good health and CMV-seronegative. The material sequenced was PBMCs. The rearrangement uses TRBV6-5 and TRBJ1-2; tentative D call: TRBD1 (5 bases). CDR3 sequence: CASRKGPKWDGYTF. CDR3 sequence (DNA): TGTGCCAGCAGAAAGGGGCCTAAGTGGGATGGCTACACCTTC.